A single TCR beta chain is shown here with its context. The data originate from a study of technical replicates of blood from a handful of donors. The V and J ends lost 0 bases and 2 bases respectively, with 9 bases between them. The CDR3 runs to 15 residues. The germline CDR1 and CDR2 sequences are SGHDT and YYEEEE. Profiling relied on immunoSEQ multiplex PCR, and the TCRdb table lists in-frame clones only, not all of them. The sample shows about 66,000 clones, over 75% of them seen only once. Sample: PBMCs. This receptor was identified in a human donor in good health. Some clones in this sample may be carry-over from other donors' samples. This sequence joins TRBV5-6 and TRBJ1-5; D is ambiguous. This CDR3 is CASSLAVSGNQPQHF. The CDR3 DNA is TGTGCCAGCAGCTTGGCCGTGAGCGGCAATCAGCCCCAGCATTTT.